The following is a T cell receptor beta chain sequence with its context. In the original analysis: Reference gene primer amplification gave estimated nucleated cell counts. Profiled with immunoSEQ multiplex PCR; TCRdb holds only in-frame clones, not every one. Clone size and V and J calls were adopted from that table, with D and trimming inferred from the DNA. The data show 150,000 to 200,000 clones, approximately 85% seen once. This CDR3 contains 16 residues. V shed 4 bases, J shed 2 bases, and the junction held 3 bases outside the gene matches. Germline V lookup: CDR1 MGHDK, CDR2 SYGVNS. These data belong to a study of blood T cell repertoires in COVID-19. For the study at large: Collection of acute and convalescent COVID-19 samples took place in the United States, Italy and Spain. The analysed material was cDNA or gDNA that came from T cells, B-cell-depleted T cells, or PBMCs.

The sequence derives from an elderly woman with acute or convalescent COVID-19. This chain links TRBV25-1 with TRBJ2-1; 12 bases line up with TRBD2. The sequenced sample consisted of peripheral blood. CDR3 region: CASSGLAGAPYNEQFF. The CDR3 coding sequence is TGTGCCAGCAGTGGACTAGCGGGAGCCCCCTACAATGAGCAGTTCTTC.